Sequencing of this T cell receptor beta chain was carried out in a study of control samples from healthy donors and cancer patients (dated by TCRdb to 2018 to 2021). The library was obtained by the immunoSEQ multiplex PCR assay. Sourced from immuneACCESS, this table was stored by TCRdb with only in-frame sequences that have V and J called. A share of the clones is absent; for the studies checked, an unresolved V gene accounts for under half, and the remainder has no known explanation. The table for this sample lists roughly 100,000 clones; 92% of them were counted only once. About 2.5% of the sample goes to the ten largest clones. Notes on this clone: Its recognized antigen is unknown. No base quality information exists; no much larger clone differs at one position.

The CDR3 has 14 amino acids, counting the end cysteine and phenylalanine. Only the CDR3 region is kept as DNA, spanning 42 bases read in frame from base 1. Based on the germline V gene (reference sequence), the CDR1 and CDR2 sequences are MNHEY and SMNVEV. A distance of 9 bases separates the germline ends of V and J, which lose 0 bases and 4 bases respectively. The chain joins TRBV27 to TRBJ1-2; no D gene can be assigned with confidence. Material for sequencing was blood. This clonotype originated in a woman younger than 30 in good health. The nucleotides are TGTGCCAGCAGTTTATCAGGGAGCGGCTATGGCTACACCTTC. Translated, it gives CASSLSGSGYGYTF.